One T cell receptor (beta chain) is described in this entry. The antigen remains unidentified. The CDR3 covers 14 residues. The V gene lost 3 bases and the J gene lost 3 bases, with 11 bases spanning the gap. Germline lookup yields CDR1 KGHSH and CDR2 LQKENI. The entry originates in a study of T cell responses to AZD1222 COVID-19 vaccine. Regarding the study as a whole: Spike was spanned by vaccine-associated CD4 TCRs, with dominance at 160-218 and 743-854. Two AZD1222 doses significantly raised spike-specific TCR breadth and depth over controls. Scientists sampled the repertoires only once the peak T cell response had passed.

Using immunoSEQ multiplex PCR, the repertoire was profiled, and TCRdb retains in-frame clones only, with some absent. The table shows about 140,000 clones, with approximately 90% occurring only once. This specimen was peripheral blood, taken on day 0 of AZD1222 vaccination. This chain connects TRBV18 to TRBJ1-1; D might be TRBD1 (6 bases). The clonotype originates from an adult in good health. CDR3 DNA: TGTGCCAGCTCACCCCTCGACAGGTACACTGAAGCTTTCTTT. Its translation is CASSPLDRYTEAFF.